Listed below are T cell receptor beta chains from one sample, sequenced in a study of somatic mutations in cytotoxic T cells in rheumatoid arthritis. TCRdb keeps only in-frame clones here, not all; method: immunoSEQ multiplex PCR. The table includes about 17,000 clones, approximately 80% detected once. Sequencing was performed on CD8+ T cells sorted from blood. These receptors all stem from an adult with rheumatoid arthritis. Each CDR3 is given with its conserved first and last residue. The D gene is left open where the match is weak. Size tells how often a clone was seen (once, few, many) or the class of an expanded clone, and some rows leave it out.

J gene	D gene	clone size	V gene	CDR3 protein	CDR3 DNA
TRBJ1-1	.	.	TRBV4-2	CASGKGHEAFF	TGTGCCAGCGGAAAGGGACATGAAGCTTTCTTT
TRBJ1-4	.	once	TRBV6-5	CASSYSKGGVLRF	TGTGCCAGCAGTTACTCGAAGGGTGGGGTACTGCGTTTT
TRBJ2-3	.	once	TRBV19	CASSLYFRGETQYF	TGTGCCAGTAGCCTCTATTTCCGTGGGGAAACGCAGTATTTT
TRBJ1-3	.	.	TRBV10-3	CAISESNRGSVGTIYF	TGTGCCATCAGTGAGTCCAACCGCGGGTCGGTGGGCACCATATATTTT
TRBJ2-2	.	.	TRBV7-9	CASSSGAINTGELFF	TGTGCCAGCAGCTCGGGGGCCATTAACACCGGGGAGCTGTTTTTT
TRBJ2-1	TRBD2	.	TRBV2	CASSWPSGGLDEQFF	TGTGCCAGCAGTTGGCCTAGCGGGGGTTTAGATGAGCAGTTCTTC
TRBJ2-3	TRBD2	.	TRBV6-5	CASRPLAGVGDTQYF	TGTGCCAGCAGACCCCTCGCGGGGGTGGGGGATACGCAGTATTTT
TRBJ1-1	.	.	TRBV15	CATSIQGTEAFF	TGTGCCACCAGCATTCAGGGCACTGAAGCTTTCTTT
TRBJ2-5	.	.	TRBV9	CASSDRRDTAEETQYF	TGTGCCAGCAGCGACCGACGGGACACCGCTGAAGAGACCCAGTACTTC
TRBJ2-7	TRBD1	.	TRBV2	CASSSGQGSNEQYF	TGTGCCAGCAGTTCCGGACAGGGTTCCAACGAGCAGTACTTC
TRBJ2-7	.	.	TRBV27	CASSYGSHYEQYF	TGTGCCAGCAGTTACGGCAGCCACTACGAGCAGTACTTC
TRBJ2-1	TRBD2	.	TRBV4-1	CASSQAGTSGVDEQFF	TGCGCCAGCAGCCAAGCCGGGACTAGCGGGGTGGATGAGCAGTTCTTC
TRBJ1-2	TRBD1	.	TRBV11-2	CASSFGTGGGYTF	TGTGCCAGCAGCTTCGGAACAGGGGGTGGCTACACCTTC
TRBJ2-3	.	.	TRBV5-1	CASSLNGAYTDTQYF	TGCGCCAGCAGCTTGAACGGGGCTTACACAGATACGCAGTATTTT
TRBJ1-4	.	.	TRBV11-2	CASSLGALRTNEKLFF	TGTGCCAGCAGCTTAGGGGCACTAAGGACTAATGAAAAACTGTTTTTT
TRBJ1-3	.	.	TRBV4-1	CASSQDPHLSSGNTIYF	TGCGCCAGCAGCCAAGATCCCCATCTGAGCTCTGGAAACACCATATATTTT
TRBJ2-7	.	.	TRBV21-1	CASSILDTSSYEQYF	TGTGCCAGCAGCATACTAGACACTAGCTCCTACGAGCAGTACTTC
TRBJ1-2	.	.	TRBV19	CASSIDAETYGYTF	TGTGCCAGTAGTATAGACGCAGAAACCTATGGCTACACCTTC
TRBJ1-2	.	.	TRBV4-1	CASSQGTLYGYTF	TGCGCCAGCAGCCAAGGCACTCTCTATGGCTACACCTTC
TRBJ2-7	.	.	TRBV4-1	CASTSVGGSYEQYF	TGCGCCAGCACCAGCGTAGGTGGCTCCTACGAGCAGTACTTC
TRBJ1-5	TRBD1	.	TRBV7-9	CASSLGDRDGQPQHF	TGTGCCAGCAGCTTAGGGGACAGGGACGGTCAGCCCCAGCATTTT
TRBJ2-1	TRBD1	.	TRBV4-2	CASSAGTGEGQFF	TGTGCCAGCAGCGCCGGGACAGGGGAGGGGCAGTTCTTC
TRBJ2-1	TRBD2	.	TRBV2	CASRIGGEANEQFF	TGTGCCAGCAGGATCGGGGGGGAGGCCAATGAGCAGTTCTTC
TRBJ2-3	TRBD2	.	TRBV19	CASNRLAGADTQYF	TGTGCCAGTAATAGGCTAGCGGGGGCAGATACGCAGTATTTT
TRBJ1-2	.	.	TRBV30	CAWSESYHGYTF	TGTGCCTGGAGTGAATCCTACCATGGCTACACCTTC
TRBJ2-3	.	once	TRBV15	CATSRGGYKGTQYF	TGTGCCACCAGCAGAGGGGGTTACAAAGGTACGCAGTATTTT
TRBJ1-1	.	medium-sized	TRBV4-1	CASSQERQGKAFF	TGCGCCAGCAGCCAAGAAAGGCAGGGGAAAGCTTTCTTT
TRBJ1-6	.	few	TRBV30	CAWSRVGRNSPLHF	TGTGCCTGGAGTCGTGTAGGGCGTAATTCACCCCTCCACTTT